The source of this TCR beta chain is a study of regulatory T cells in long-lasting Graves disease. In building TCR beta libraries, iRepertoire HTBI primers were used together with Arm-PCR of CDR3 regions. TCRdb reanalysed the multiplex PCR reads using MiXCR and keeps one entry per CDR3 protein. The sample shows 400,000 to 550,000 distinct CDR3 sequences, roughly 17% of them seen only once. Time point described: newly diagnosed GD, antithyroid drugs for less than 3 months. From PBMCs, RNA was extracted and then used to make the TCR library. Many counts were recorded for this clonotype. Between the trimmed V and J ends, which lost 6 bases and 0 bases, there was a span of 15 bases. The CDR3 has 14 amino acids. CDR1 DFQATT and CDR2 SNEGSKA come from the germline V gene (reference sequence). These data also featured in a second study, about T cells in Graves' hyperthyroidism and ophthalmopathy. From that report: The hyperthyroidism patients had all been newly diagnosed, and their disease duration was under 2 months. Their ages ranged from 18 to 65 years.

The gene calls are TRBV20-1 and TRBJ2-7; D is unclear. The material sequenced was peripheral blood mononuclear cells (PBMCs), taken at new diagnosis, from a patient treated with antithyroid drugs. The clonotype comes from a woman aged 25-40 years with Graves disease. Here the CDR3 reads CSAAISGPSYEQYF. CDR3 DNA: TGCAGTGCCGCCATTTCCGGTCCCTCCTACGAGCAGTACTTC.